This note documents a single T cell receptor beta chain sequence. This sample stems from a study of blood T cell repertoires in COVID-19. Study in general: Sources were T cells, B-cell-depleted T cells, or PBMCs; the material itself was cDNA or gDNA.

Study processing details: Estimation of nucleated cell counts was performed using reference gene primer amplification. Assay used: immunoSEQ multiplex PCR; TCRdb lists only in-frame clones, some missing. V, J and clone size were drawn from that table, and D and trimming were deduced from the DNA. The top ten clones hold approximately 2.6% of a sample with approximately 210,000 clones, over 80% of them seen once. The receptor's source is a woman in her 70s with active or convalescent COVID-19. The sequenced sample was peripheral blood.

The CDR3 region has the DNA TGTGCCAGCAGTCTTGCATGGAGCACCTATGGCTACACCTTC. As protein: CASSLAWSTYGYTF. The genes are TRBV6-5 and TRBJ1-2; D is unresolved. CDR1 and CDR2 from the germline V gene are MNHEY and SVGAGI. The V end was cut by 5 bases, the J end by 4 bases, with 14 bases between. The CDR3 totals 14 residues.